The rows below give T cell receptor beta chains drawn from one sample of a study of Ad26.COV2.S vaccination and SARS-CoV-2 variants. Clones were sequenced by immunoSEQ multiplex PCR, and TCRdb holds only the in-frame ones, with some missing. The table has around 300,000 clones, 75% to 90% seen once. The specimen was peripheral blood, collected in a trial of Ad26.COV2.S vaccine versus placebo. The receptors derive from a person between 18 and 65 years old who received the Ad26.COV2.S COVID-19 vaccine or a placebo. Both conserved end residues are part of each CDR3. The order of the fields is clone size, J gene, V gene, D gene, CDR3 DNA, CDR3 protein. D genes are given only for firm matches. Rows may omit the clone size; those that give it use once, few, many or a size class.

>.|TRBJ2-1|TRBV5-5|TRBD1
TGTGCCAGCAGCTCCAGGGGGTTTGTGAATGAGCAGTTCTTC
CASSSRGFVNEQFF
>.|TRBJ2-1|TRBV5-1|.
TGCGCCAGCAGGGGGGAGCAGGTGGTCCATGAGCAGTTCTTC
CASRGEQVVHEQFF
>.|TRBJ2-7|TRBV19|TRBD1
TGTGCCAGTAGTATCATGACAGGGTACGAGCAGTACTTC
CASSIMTGYEQYF
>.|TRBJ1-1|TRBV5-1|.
TGCGCCAGCAGCTTGGTCCCGGGGAACACTGAAGCTTTCTTT
CASSLVPGNTEAFF
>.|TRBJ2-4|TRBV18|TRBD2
TGTGCCAGCTCACCACAGGGACTAGCGGGAGGTGGTCTTAAAAACATTCAGTACTTC
CASSPQGLAGGGLKNIQYF
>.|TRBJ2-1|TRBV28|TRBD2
TGTGCCAGCAGTTCCCCGGGGGGGCGAAGTCGGTACAATGAGCAGTTCTTC
CASSSPGGRSRYNEQFF
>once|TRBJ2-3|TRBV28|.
TGTGCCAGCAGTTTCGCCCGCAGTAAAGCCACAGATACGCAGTATTTT
CASSFARSKATDTQYF
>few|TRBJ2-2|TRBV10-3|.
TGTGCCATCAGTGAAACCAGCACCGGGGAGCTGTTTTTT
CAISETSTGELFF
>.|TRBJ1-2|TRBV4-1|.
TGCGCCAGCAGTCCGGGCAAACCTGGTGGCTACACCTTC
CASSPGKPGGYTF
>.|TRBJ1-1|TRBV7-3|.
TGTGCCAGCAGCTTATTGGGGAACACTGAAGCTTTCTTT
CASSLLGNTEAFF
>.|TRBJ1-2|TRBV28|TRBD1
TGTGCCAGCAGTTCAACCGGGACAGGGGGCTATGGCTACACCTTC
CASSSTGTGGYGYTF
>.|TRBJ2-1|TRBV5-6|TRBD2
TGTGCCAGCAGCCTGGCCTTGCGGGGGGCCTACAATGAGCAGTTCTTC
CASSLALRGAYNEQFF
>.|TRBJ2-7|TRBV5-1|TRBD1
TGCGCCAGCAGCTTGGCCGGGACAGGGGTCTACGGCGAGCAGTACTTC
CASSLAGTGVYGEQYF
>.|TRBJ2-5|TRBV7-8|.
TGTGCCAGCAGCTTAGTTGGGACCGACAAGTACCAAGAGACCCAGTACTTC
CASSLVGTDKYQETQYF
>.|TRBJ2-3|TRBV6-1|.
TGTGCCAGCAGTGAAGGGTTTGGGGTCAGGGGGGGCACAGATACGCAGTATTTT
CASSEGFGVRGGTDTQYF
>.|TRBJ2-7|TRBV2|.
TGTGCCAGCAGTATATTTGCCTACGAGCAGTACTTC
CASSIFAYEQYF
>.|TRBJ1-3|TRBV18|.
TGTGCCAGCTCACCTAGAGGGCCAGGAAACACCATATATTTT
CASSPRGPGNTIYF
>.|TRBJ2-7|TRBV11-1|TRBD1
TGTGCCAGCAGCTTTGGGACAGGGCCCTACGAGCAGTACTTC
CASSFGTGPYEQYF
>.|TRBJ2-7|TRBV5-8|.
TGTGCCAGCAGCTTTTACGAGCAGTACTTC
CASSFYEQYF
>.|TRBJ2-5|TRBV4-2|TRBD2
TGTGCCAGCAGCTCCCGGACTAGCGGGGGGAGCGAGACCCAGTACTTC
CASSSRTSGGSETQYF
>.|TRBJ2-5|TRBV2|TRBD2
TGTGCCAGCAGGCCTCCTCCAGCGGGGGAGGAGACCCAGTACTTC
CASRPPPAGEETQYF
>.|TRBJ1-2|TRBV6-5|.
TGTGCCAGCAATGCTGCGGTGAACGCCTATGGCTACACCTTC
CASNAAVNAYGYTF
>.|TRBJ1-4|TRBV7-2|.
TGTGCCAGCAGCACGGGCCCCGGGACTAATGAAAAACTGTTTTTT
CASSTGPGTNEKLFF
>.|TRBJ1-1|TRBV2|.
TGTGCCAGCATCGGCTGGGGCAGGAACACTGAAGCTTTCTTT
CASIGWGRNTEAFF
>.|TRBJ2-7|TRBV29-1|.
TGCAGCGTTGAAGATGCAGGAGGACTCAACGAGCAGTACTTC
CSVEDAGGLNEQYF
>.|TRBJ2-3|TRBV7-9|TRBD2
TGTGCCAGCAGCATAAACCCACTAGCGGGAGGCACAGATACGCAGTATTTT
CASSINPLAGGTDTQYF
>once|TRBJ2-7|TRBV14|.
TGTGCCAGCAGCCAAGAGGTAGGAGCGTCCTACGAGCAGTACTTC
CASSQEVGASYEQYF
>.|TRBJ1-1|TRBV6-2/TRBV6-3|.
TGTGCCAGCAGTTGGGCAGGGTCGAACACTGAAGCTTTCTTT
CASSWAGSNTEAFF
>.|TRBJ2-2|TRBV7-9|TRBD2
TGTGCCAGCAGCCCCGACCTAGCGGAAGGTACCGGGGAGCTGTTTTTT
CASSPDLAEGTGELFF
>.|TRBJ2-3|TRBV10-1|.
TGCGCCAGCAGCCCGGGACGCCAATGCACAGATACGCAGTATTTT
CASSPGRQCTDTQYF
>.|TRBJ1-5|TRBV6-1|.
TGTGCCAGCAGTGAATCCGGGGGGCCCCAGCATTTT
CASSESGGPQHF
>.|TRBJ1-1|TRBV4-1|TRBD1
TGCGCCAGCAGCCAAGAACGACAGGGGAGCACTGAAGCTTTCTTT
CASSQERQGSTEAFF
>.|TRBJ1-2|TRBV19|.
TGTGCCAGTAGTACCTTTACGAGGGGAAGAGTATCATACTATGGCTACACCTTC
CASSTFTRGRVSYYGYTF
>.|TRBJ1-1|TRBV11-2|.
TGTGCCAGCAGCTCCAGGCGAGGGGGGAACACTGAAGCTTTCTTT
CASSSRRGGNTEAFF
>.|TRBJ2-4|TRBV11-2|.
TGTGCCAGCAGCTTAGACGGGGAGGACATTCAGTACTTC
CASSLDGEDIQYF
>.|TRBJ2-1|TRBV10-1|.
TGCGCCAGCAGTGGAGGGGGTGAGCAGTTCTTC
CASSGGGEQFF
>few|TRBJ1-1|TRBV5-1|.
TGCGCCAGCAGCTTGGAGGGGGTACCGCTAGCTTTCTTT
CASSLEGVPLAFF
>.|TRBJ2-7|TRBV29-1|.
TGCAGCGTTGAAACTGTATCCTACGAGCAGTACTTC
CSVETVSYEQYF
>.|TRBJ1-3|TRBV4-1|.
TGCGCCAGCAGCCCCGGACAGTACTCTGGAAACACCATATATTTT
CASSPGQYSGNTIYF
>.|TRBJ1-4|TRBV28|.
TGTGCCAGCAGTTTTGGGGGAAGCGGTGAAAAACTGTTTTTT
CASSFGGSGEKLFF
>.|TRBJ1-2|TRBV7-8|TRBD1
TGTGCCAGCAGCTTAGAGTCCGGGACAGGGCTCTATGGCTACACCTTC
CASSLESGTGLYGYTF
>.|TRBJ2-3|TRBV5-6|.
TGTGCCAGCAGCCAGGCTCCATCGGGGGATACGCAGTATTTT
CASSQAPSGDTQYF
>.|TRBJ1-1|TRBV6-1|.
TGTGCCAGCAGTGAACTCCAGGGGTGGACTGAAGCTTTCTTT
CASSELQGWTEAFF
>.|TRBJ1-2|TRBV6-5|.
TGTGCCAGCAGTTACGTCGGAGGGAATAGCTATGGCTACACCTTC
CASSYVGGNSYGYTF
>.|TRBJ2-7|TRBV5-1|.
TGCGCCAGTACTGACAAACCAGGCTCCTACGAGCAGTACTTC
CASTDKPGSYEQYF
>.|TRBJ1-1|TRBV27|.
TGTGCCAGCAGTTTATACAGGAACACTGAAGCTTTCTTT
CASSLYRNTEAFF
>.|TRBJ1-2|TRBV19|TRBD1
TGTGCCAGTACCACCAGACAAGACAGGGGCACAAGAGGCTACACCTTC
CASTTRQDRGTRGYTF
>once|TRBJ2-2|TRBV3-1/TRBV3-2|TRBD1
TGTGCCAGCAGATATCAGGGGGTTTCCGGGGAGCTGTTTTTT
CASRYQGVSGELFF
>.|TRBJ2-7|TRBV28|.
TGTGCCAGCAGCCCTATGACAGGCGGTTCCTACGAGCAGTACTTC
CASSPMTGGSYEQYF
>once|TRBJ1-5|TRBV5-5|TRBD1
TGTGCCAGCAGCCGGACAGGCGGCAGCAATCAGCCCCAGCATTTT
CASSRTGGSNQPQHF
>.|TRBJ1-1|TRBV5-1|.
TGCGCCAGCAGCTTATGGACAGAGTCCCAAGCTTTCTTT
CASSLWTESQAFF
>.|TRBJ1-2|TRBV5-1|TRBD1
TGCGCCAGCAGCCCCGACAGGGACTATGGCTACACCTTC
CASSPDRDYGYTF